Listed below are T cell receptor beta chains from one sample, sequenced in a study of control samples from healthy donors and cancer patients. Using immunoSEQ multiplex PCR, the repertoire was profiled, and TCRdb retains in-frame clones only, with some absent. This sample has 140,000 to 150,000 clones, with 93% found just once. Sequencing input: blood. The receptors here all came from a man younger than 35 in good health. Both conserved end residues are part of each CDR3. The D gene is left open where the match is weak. The size entry is marked missing in some rows and otherwise reads once, few, many or a size class.

DNA,CDR3,J,V,D,size
TGTGCCTGGAGTCTGTCTAGCGGGGGGCTTGGTGAGCAGTTCTTC,CAWSLSSGGLGEQFF,TRBJ2-1,TRBV30,TRBD2,once
TGTGCCAGCAGCTACAGTAATCAGCCCCAGCATTTT,CASSYSNQPQHF,TRBJ1-5,TRBV7-2,NA,NA
TGCGCCAGCAGTGAGTCGGCCGGACGCGGGACTAGCACAGATACGCAGTATTTT,CASSESAGRGTSTDTQYF,TRBJ2-3,TRBV10-1,NA,NA
TGTGCCAGCAGCCCTCTACTAGCGGGAGGGGCCAATGAGCAGTTCTTC,CASSPLLAGGANEQFF,TRBJ2-1,TRBV7-9,TRBD2,NA
TGTGCTAGTGGTTTGCCCCTAGGGGGCCGTGGAGGCTACACCTTC,CASGLPLGGRGGYTF,TRBJ1-2,TRBV12-5,TRBD1,NA
TGCGCCAGCAGCTTGAAACCCCAAGGGGCCCAGCATTTT,CASSLKPQGAQHF,TRBJ1-5,TRBV5-1,NA,few
TGCGCCAGCAGCCAGGAGACAGGGGCAGATGAGCAGTTCTTC,CASSQETGADEQFF,TRBJ2-1,TRBV4-1,TRBD1,NA
TGTGCCAGCAGCTTTGGGAGCAACACAGATACGCAGTATTTT,CASSFGSNTDTQYF,TRBJ2-3,TRBV7-3,NA,NA
TGTGCCAGCAGCCCGCGTAACACAGCATTGGCTAGATATGGCTACACCTTC,CASSPRNTALARYGYTF,TRBJ1-2,TRBV7-8,NA,NA
TGTGCCAGCAGTTACGCTCCAGGGGGCGGCACCGGGGAGCTGTTTTTT,CASSYAPGGGTGELFF,TRBJ2-2,TRBV6-5,TRBD1,few
TGTGCCAGTAGTATAGATGGAGGGGGCACCGGGGAGCTGTTTTTT,CASSIDGGGTGELFF,TRBJ2-2,TRBV19,NA,NA
TGTGCCAGCAGTGACCGGGACAACAATGAGCAGTTCTTC,CASSDRDNNEQFF,TRBJ2-1,TRBV6-4,NA,NA
TGTGCCAGTAGCGTGGGGTGGGACAACAATCAGCCCCAGCATTTT,CASSVGWDNNQPQHF,TRBJ1-5,TRBV19,NA,NA
TGTGCCAGCAGTCCCTCCGGGACTAGCGGGTACAATGAGCAGTTCTTC,CASSPSGTSGYNEQFF,TRBJ2-1,TRBV27,TRBD2,NA
TGTGCCAGCAGCTCTCTCACAGGGGGCTCCTACAATGAGCAGTTCTTC,CASSSLTGGSYNEQFF,TRBJ2-1,TRBV5-5,TRBD1,NA
TGTGCCAGCTCACCACCGTTACAGGGGATATTTGCGGCTGAAGCTTTCTTT,CASSPPLQGIFAAEAFF,TRBJ1-1,TRBV18,TRBD1,NA
TGTGCCAGCAGCTGGACTGGGGTGAACACTGAAGCTTTCTTT,CASSWTGVNTEAFF,TRBJ1-1,TRBV5-4,NA,NA
TGCAGCGTTGTAGTCGGTTCAAGTGGCGAGCAGTACTTC,CSVVVGSSGEQYF,TRBJ2-7,TRBV29-1,NA,NA
TGTGCCAGCAGTTGGGGGGGGCGGGGGACCGGGGAGCTGTTTTTT,CASSWGGRGTGELFF,TRBJ2-2,TRBV6-5,NA,NA
TGTGCCAGCAGTTCAGTGCGGTCGCGTGAGCAGTACTTC,CASSSVRSREQYF,TRBJ2-7,TRBV28,NA,NA
TGTGCCAGCAGCTTGATTTCCGGGGAGCTGTTTTTT,CASSLISGELFF,TRBJ2-2,TRBV5-6,NA,NA
TGTGCCAGCAGTGAATTTGAAGAGGGTGGTAAGACCCAGTACTTC,CASSEFEEGGKTQYF,TRBJ2-5,TRBV25-1,NA,NA
TGTGCCAGCAGCATGGGCGGGGCAGGGGGCCGAAACACCATATATTTT,CASSMGGAGGRNTIYF,TRBJ1-3,TRBV21-1,NA,NA
TGTGCCAGCAGCGTAGCCGGGGCACCCTCCTACGAGCAGTACTTC,CASSVAGAPSYEQYF,TRBJ2-7,TRBV9,NA,NA
TGTGCCAGCAGTCAGGACAGGTGGAAACTGTTTTTT,CASSQDRWKLFF,TRBJ1-4,TRBV6-5,TRBD1,NA
TGTGCCAGCAGTTCCGGATCCGGACGGGTTTTCTACGAGCAGTACTTC,CASSSGSGRVFYEQYF,TRBJ2-7,TRBV6-5,NA,NA
TGCAGCGGCTCGCAGCGTTGTAGTAGAAGGACTAAGGGCTACACCTTC,CSGSQRCSRRTKGYTF,TRBJ1-2,TRBV29-1,NA,NA
TGCAGCGTGGATGACGCGACAGGGGGCGGCGAGCAGTACTTC,CSVDDATGGGEQYF,TRBJ2-7,TRBV29-1,TRBD1,NA
TGTGCCAGTTTTTCTGACAGGGGAGGCAATGAAAAACTGTTTTTT,CASFSDRGGNEKLFF,TRBJ1-4,TRBV19,TRBD1,NA
TGTGCCAGCAGCGTAGTCTTTGCAACTAATGAAAAACTGTTTTTT,CASSVVFATNEKLFF,TRBJ1-4,TRBV21-1,NA,NA
TGTGCCAGCTCGCGACAGGACATGAACACTGAAGCTTTCTTT,CASSRQDMNTEAFF,TRBJ1-1,TRBV18,NA,NA
TGTGCCAGCAGCCCTTGGGGGACTAGCGGGGGTCCAGATACGCAGTATTTT,CASSPWGTSGGPDTQYF,TRBJ2-3,TRBV7-6,TRBD2,NA
TGTGCCAGCAGCTCGGGACAGGGCTACGAGCAGTACTTC,CASSSGQGYEQYF,TRBJ2-7,TRBV5-4,TRBD1,NA
TGTGCCAGCAGCCCACCCACCTCGGGTAAGGTGAACACTGAAGCTTTCTTT,CASSPPTSGKVNTEAFF,TRBJ1-1,TRBV9,NA,once
TGTGCCAGCAGTTTTTCTGGTCAGCCCCAGCATTTT,CASSFSGQPQHF,TRBJ1-5,TRBV28,NA,NA
TGTGCCAGCAGCACAAGGAACGGGAGTCCCAACGAGCAGTACTTC,CASSTRNGSPNEQYF,TRBJ2-7,TRBV28,NA,once
TGTGCCAGCAGCCAAGATAAATGGGGCTCAAGCTCCTACGAGCAGTACTTC,CASSQDKWGSSSYEQYF,TRBJ2-7,TRBV3-1/TRBV3-2,NA,NA
TGTGCCAGCAGCTTAGTCTTCCCAACCTACGAGCAGTACTTC,CASSLVFPTYEQYF,TRBJ2-7,TRBV7-9,NA,NA
TGTGCCAGCAGCTTATTACAGGAGAACTATGGCTACACCTTC,CASSLLQENYGYTF,TRBJ1-2,TRBV3-1/TRBV3-2,NA,NA
TGTGCCAGTAGTATTGGTGGTGGCTACACCTTC,CASSIGGGYTF,TRBJ1-2,TRBV19,NA,NA
TGCAGCGGTGGACAGGGCTCGTCATACGAGCAGTACTTC,CSGGQGSSYEQYF,TRBJ2-7,TRBV29-1,TRBD1,NA
TGTGCCAGCAGTGTCCGGGGACGGACTAATGAAAAACTGTTTTTT,CASSVRGRTNEKLFF,TRBJ1-4,TRBV2,NA,NA
TGTGCCAGCAGTCTAATCGTAAACACTGAAGCTTTCTTT,CASSLIVNTEAFF,TRBJ1-1,TRBV27,NA,NA
TGCGCCAGCAGCCAAGATGGTGTCGAGGGTGAAGCTTTCTTT,CASSQDGVEGEAFF,TRBJ1-1,TRBV4-1,NA,NA
TGCGCCAGCAGGTCGGCGGCGGGCAGCTCCTACAATGAGCAGTTCTTC,CASRSAAGSSYNEQFF,TRBJ2-1,TRBV5-1,NA,NA
TGTGCCAGCAAGCAGAACTTCCAAGAGACCCAGTACTTC,CASKQNFQETQYF,TRBJ2-5,TRBV2,NA,NA
TGTGCCAGTAGTATGACGGCCGGGTTCCTCTATGGCTACACCTTC,CASSMTAGFLYGYTF,TRBJ1-2,TRBV19,NA,few